The next 9 T cell receptor beta chains were all read from a single sample in a study of glioma-infiltrating T cells. Using RNA template, CDR3s of TCR alpha and beta were amplified with iRepertoire arm-PCR. TCRdb reprocessed the multiplex PCR reads via MiXCR and lists one record per CDR3 protein. The sample has about 180,000 distinct CDR3 sequences, around 40% seen once; the top ten hold roughly 5.4%. Sequencing was done on a sample of glioma tissue, nonneoplastic brain tissue, or PBMCs (not recorded which). The source of these receptors is a human donor with low-grade glioma or glioblastoma, undergoing nonglioma brain surgery, or in good health (not recorded which).

As to this clonotype: An end of the junction does not agree with germline; a read error may underlie this. The rearrangement uses TRBV6-2 or TRBV6-3 and TRBJ1-3, with D possibly being TRBD1 (5 bases). This CDR3 is 14 amino acids long. Germline CDR1 is MNHEY and CDR2 is SVGEGT. In nucleotides, the CDR3 is TGTGCCAGCAGAAGAGACAGTTCTGGAAAGACCATATATTTT. Its translation is CASRRDSSGKTIYF.

This clonotype was observed a single time. A much larger clone differs by one base, so this may be a read error. The chain carries TRBV7-2 and TRBJ1-6, with D hard to call. The CDR3 consists of 14 residues. CDR1 and CDR2 (germline): SGHTA, FQGNSA. CDR3 sequence reads: CASSTRAANSLLHF. The CDR3 DNA is TGTGCCAGCAGCACTAGGGCCGCCAATTCACTCCTCCACTTT.

About this clonotype: A read error may account for a junction end that differs from germline. The V and J genes are TRBV11-1 and TRBJ2-1; tentatively, D is TRBD1 or TRBD2 (5 bases each). Germline CDR1 and CDR2: SGHAT and FQDESV (reference sequence). The CDR3 is 16 residues long. This chain's CDR3 is CAISFGTTTSYNEQFF. For the CDR3, the DNA is TGTGCCATCAGCTTTGGGACCACGACATCCTACAATGAGCAGTTCTTC.

The chain has TRBV2 and TRBJ2-3, with a possible D match to TRBD2 (6 bases). V was trimmed by 7 bases and J by 4 bases, leaving 15 bases between them. Looked up from germline, CDR1 is SNHLY and CDR2 is FYNNEI. The CDR3 consists of 14 residues. The CDR3 here is CASTLRGTPDTQYF. CDR3 nucleotides: TGTGCCAGCACCCTGCGCGGGACCCCAGATACGCAGTATTTT. Complete variable domain (other parts from reference TRBV2 and TRBJ2-3): EPEVTQTPSHQVTQMGQEVILRCVPISNHLYFYWYRQILGQKVEFLVSFYNNEISEKSEIFDDQFSVERPDGSNFTLKIRSTKLEDSAMYFCASTLRGTPDTQYFGPGTRLTVL.

The chain employs TRBV19 and TRBJ1-1; no clear D. This CDR3 has 11 amino acids. Trimming removed 7 bases from V and 6 bases from J, with 9 bases in between. Per germline, CDR1 LNHDA and CDR2 SQIVND (reference sequence). DNA for the CDR3: TGTGCCAGTAATTTTTTCGCTGAAGCTTTCTTT. Encoded protein: CASNFFAEAFF.

Concerning this clonotype itself: A junction boundary mismatches the germline segment, possibly from a read error. The V and J genes are TRBV27 and TRBJ1-5; D ambiguous. Germline-derived CDR1 and CDR2 are MNHEY and SMNVEV (reference sequence). The CDR3 has 14 amino acids. In DNA form, the CDR3 reads TGTGCCAGCAGCAACGGTAGGAGCAATAAGCCCCAGCATTTT. It is translated as CASSNGRSNKPQHF.

This clonotype was seen more than once but under ten times. V is TRBV12-3 or TRBV12-4 and J is TRBJ2-2; D is unresolved. This CDR3 is built from 11 residues. Trimming pared 7 bases from V and 5 bases from J, leaving 5 bases between. The CDR3 bases are TGTGCCAGCATGGTTACCGGGGAGCTGTTTTTT. Its translation is CASMVTGELFF.

Details on this clonotype: A much bigger clone sits one base away, suggesting this may be a read error. This chain joins TRBV28 and TRBJ2-1, with D possibly TRBD2 on 5 matching bases. V was clipped by 4 bases and J by 8 bases, with 24 bases between them. CDR3 length: 17 amino acids. Germline V lookup: CDR1 MDHEN, CDR2 SYDVKM. The CDR3 DNA reads as TGTGCCAGCAGTTCCTACACTCGGGCCCGCATGGAGGATGAGCAGTTCTTC. Residues: CASSSYTRARMEDEQFF.

This clonotype showed up just a few times. J is TRBJ2-1 and V is TRBV19; 8 nucleotides line up with TRBD2. J was trimmed by 1 base and V by 2 bases; bases with no gene match: 4. Germline CDR1 is LNHDA and CDR2 is SQIVND (reference sequence). This CDR3 spans 16 amino acids. The CDR3 loop is CASSISGSNSYNEQFF. In DNA form, the CDR3 reads TGTGCCAGTAGTATAAGCGGGAGTAATTCCTACAATGAGCAGTTCTTC.